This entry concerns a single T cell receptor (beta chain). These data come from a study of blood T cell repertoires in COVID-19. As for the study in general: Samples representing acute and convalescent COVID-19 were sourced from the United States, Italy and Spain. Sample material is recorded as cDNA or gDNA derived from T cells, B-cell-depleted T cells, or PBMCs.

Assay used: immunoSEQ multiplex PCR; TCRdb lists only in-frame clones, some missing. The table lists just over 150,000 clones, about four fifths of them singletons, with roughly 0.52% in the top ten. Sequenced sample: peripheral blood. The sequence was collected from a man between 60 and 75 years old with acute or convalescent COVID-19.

CDR3 loop: CASSRLSGDTEAFF. The CDR3 DNA reads as TGCGCCAGCAGCCGTTTGTCGGGAGACACTGAAGCTTTCTTT. The rearrangement joins TRBV4-1 to TRBJ1-1; D is unclear. Trimming pared 4 bases from V and 3 bases from J, leaving 12 bases between. This CDR3 is built from 14 residues. Germline V CDR1 and CDR2: MGHRA, YSYEKL.